This TCR beta chain came from a study of beta chain features in type 1 diabetes. Study-level findings and limits: Within patients, naive, central memory and Treg TCRB repertoires seemed more similar than within healthy donors. Any PCR bias toward short templates would affect both groups alike.

The authors reverse transcribed all of the isolated RNA, so sequencing captured expressed TCRB transcripts. Sequenced by immunoSEQ multiplex PCR; TCRdb stores in-frame clones only, minus some. The data contain around 300,000 clones, about 8% of them singletons. The V gene's germline CDR1 is SGHTA and CDR2 FQGNSA. The CDR3 contains 15 residues. Trimming removed 3 bases from V and 5 bases from J; junction bases left unmatched: 8. Turning to this clone: What it recognizes is unknown.

This clonotype was obtained from a woman in her late teens or twenties in good health. The specimen sequenced was central memory CD4+ T cells from blood. The chain is built from TRBV7-2 and TRBJ2-5, with 8 bases aligning to TRBD2. Written as DNA, the CDR3 is TGTGCCAGCAGCTTTGCGGGAGGAATTGGGGAGACCCAGTACTTC. Its translation is CASSFAGGIGETQYF.